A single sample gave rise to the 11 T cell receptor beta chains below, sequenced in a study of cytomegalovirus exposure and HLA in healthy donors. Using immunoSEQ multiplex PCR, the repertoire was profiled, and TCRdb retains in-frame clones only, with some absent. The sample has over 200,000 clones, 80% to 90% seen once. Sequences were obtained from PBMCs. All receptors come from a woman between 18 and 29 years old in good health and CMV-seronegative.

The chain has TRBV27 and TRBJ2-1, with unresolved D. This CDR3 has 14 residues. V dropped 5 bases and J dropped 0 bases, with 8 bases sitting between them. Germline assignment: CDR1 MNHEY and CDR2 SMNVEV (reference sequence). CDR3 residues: CASSPRSSYNEQFF. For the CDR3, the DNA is TGTGCCAGCAGTCCCCGTAGCTCCTACAATGAGCAGTTCTTC.

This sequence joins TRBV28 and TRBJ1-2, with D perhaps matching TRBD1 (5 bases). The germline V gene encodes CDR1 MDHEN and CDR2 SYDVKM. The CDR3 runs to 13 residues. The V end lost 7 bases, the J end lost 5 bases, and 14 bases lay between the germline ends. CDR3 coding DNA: TGTGCCAGCATGGTTGGGCAGGGTTATGGCTACACCTTC. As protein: CASMVGQGYGYTF.

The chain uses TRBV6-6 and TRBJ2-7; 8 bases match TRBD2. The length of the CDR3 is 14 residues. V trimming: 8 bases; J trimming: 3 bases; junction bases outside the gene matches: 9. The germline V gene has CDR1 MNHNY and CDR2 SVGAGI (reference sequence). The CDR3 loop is CASLNPGGGYEQYF. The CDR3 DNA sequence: TGTGCCAGCTTAAACCCCGGGGGGGGCTACGAGCAGTACTTC.

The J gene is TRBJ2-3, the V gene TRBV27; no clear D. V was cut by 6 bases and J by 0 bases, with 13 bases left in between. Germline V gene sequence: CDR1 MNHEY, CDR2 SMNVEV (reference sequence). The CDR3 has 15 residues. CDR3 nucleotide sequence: TGTGCCAGCAGCCTTATGGTTGCGAGCACAGATACGCAGTATTTT. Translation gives CASSLMVASTDTQYF.

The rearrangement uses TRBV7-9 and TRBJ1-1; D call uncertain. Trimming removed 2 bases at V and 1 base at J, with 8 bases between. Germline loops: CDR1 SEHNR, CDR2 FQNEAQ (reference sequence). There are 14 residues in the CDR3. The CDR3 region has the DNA TGTGCCAGCAGCTTAACAGTTTCGAACACTGAAGCTTTCTTT. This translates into CASSLTVSNTEAFF.

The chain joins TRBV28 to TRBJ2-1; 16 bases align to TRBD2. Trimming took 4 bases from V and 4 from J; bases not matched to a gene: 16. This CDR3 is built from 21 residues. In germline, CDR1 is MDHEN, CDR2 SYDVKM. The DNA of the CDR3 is TGTGCCAGCAGTTCCCCCGCCGGGACTAGCGGGGGGGGGCGCTCTTACAATGAGCAGTTCTTC. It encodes CASSSPAGTSGGGRSYNEQFF.

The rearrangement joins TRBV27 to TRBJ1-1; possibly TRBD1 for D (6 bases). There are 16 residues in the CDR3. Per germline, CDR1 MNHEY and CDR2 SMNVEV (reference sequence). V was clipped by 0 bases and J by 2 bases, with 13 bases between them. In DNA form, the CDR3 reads TGTGCCAGCAGTTTATCTAGGCCAGGGGTCAACACTGAAGCTTTCTTT. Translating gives CASSLSRPGVNTEAFF.

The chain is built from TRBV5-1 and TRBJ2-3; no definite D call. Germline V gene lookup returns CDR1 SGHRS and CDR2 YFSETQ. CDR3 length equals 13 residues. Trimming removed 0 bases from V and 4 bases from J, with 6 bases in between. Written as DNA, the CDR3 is TGCGCCAGCAGCTTGGGGGCAGCAGATACGCAGTATTTT. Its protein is CASSLGAADTQYF.

The CDR3 region is CASSFRGSRPDTQYF. In DNA, the CDR3 is TGCGCCAGCAGCTTCAGGGGAAGTCGACCAGATACGCAGTATTTT. The chain is built from TRBV5-1 and TRBJ2-3; D perhaps matches TRBD1 (6 bases). There are 15 residues in the CDR3. The V gene's germline CDR1 is SGHRS and CDR2 YFSETQ. V lost 2 bases to trimming and J lost 4 bases, with 14 bases between them.

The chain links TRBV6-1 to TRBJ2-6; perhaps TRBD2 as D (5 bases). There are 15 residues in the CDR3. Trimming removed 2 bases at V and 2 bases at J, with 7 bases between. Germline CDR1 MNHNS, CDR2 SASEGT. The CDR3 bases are TGTGCCAGCAGTGAATCGGGGACTGGGGCCAACGTCCTGACTTTC. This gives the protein CASSESGTGANVLTF.

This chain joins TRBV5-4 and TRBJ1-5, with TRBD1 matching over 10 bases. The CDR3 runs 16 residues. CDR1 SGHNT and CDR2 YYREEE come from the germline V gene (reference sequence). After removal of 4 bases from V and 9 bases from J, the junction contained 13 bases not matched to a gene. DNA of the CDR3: TGTGCCAGCAGCCTACTATCGACAGGGGGCGGGTGGCCCCAGCATTTT. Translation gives CASSLLSTGGGWPQHF. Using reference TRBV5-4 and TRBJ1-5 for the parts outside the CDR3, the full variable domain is ETGVTQSPTHLIKTRGQQVTLRCSSQSGHNTVSWYQQALGQGPQFIFQYYREEENGRGNFPPRFSGLQFPNYSSELNVNALELDDSALYLCASSLLSTGGGWPQHFGDGTRLSIL.